This is a list of T cell receptor beta chains from one sample in a study of blood T cells in healthy people across ages. TCRdb reprocessed the 5' RACE reads via MiXCR and lists one record per CDR3 protein. The sample has about 1.7 million distinct CDR3 sequences, roughly 27% seen once. The sample comprised blood. The source is a woman under 40 in good health. Each CDR3 is given with its conserved first and last residue. Fields, in order: V gene, D gene, clone size, CDR3 length, J gene, CDR3 DNA, CDR3 protein. The D gene is left open where the match is weak. Size is stated for part of the rows, as once, few or many counts, or as a class when the clone is expanded.

TRBV28,TRBD1,few,14,TRBJ1-6,TGTGCCATCAGGGGGAGGGGGGATTATTCACCCCTCCACTTT,CAIRGRGDYSPLHF
TRBV6-6,-,few,13,TRBJ2-7,TGTGCCAGCAGTTACGTAGAAAACAATGAGCAGTACTTC,CASSYVENNEQYF
TRBV24-1,TRBD1,many,15,TRBJ2-7,TGTGCCACCAGTGAGTCCGGGACAGGGATCTACGAGCAGTACTTC,CATSESGTGIYEQYF
TRBV5-1,TRBD1,-,15,TRBJ1-2,TGCGCCAGCAGCGGCGGGACAGGGGGAGGATGTGGCTACACCTTC,CASSGGTGGGCGYTF
TRBV29-1,TRBD2,few,16,TRBJ2-3,TGCAGCGTCTTCGTGGGACTAGCGGGAGGTACAGATACGCAGTATTTT,CSVFVGLAGGTDTQYF
TRBV7-2,TRBD2,few,16,TRBJ2-3,TGTGCCAGCAGCTTTCAGCTAAGCGGGAGTCAAGATACGCAGTATTTT,CASSFQLSGSQDTQYF
TRBV20-1,TRBD2,-,11,TRBJ2-5,TGCACAGCGGGGGGGCGGGAGACCCAGTACTTC,CTAGGRETQYF
TRBV29-1,-,many,14,TRBJ2-1,TGCAGCGTTGAAGAAAGGCGTAGCCGGAATGAGCAGTTCTTC,CSVEERRSRNEQFF
TRBV5-4,-,many,15,TRBJ2-1,TGTGCCAGCAGCTGGGGTGGGACGCTAGACAATGAGCAGTTCTTC,CASSWGGTLDNEQFF
TRBV20-1,TRBD2,many,15,TRBJ2-1,TGCAGTGCTAGTAGCGGGGGGGGGTCCTACAATGAGCAGTTCTTC,CSASSGGGSYNEQFF
TRBV20-1,-,-,13,TRBJ1-1,TGCAGTGCTTTCATTAACGAAGGCACTGAAGCTTTCTTT,CSAFINEGTEAFF
TRBV11-2,TRBD1,few,14,TRBJ1-6,TGTGCCAGCAGCAGGGACAGCCTTAATTCACCCCTCCACTTT,CASSRDSLNSPLHF
TRBV20-1,-,few,15,TRBJ2-3,TGCAGTGCTAGGGAGTACGGGTCAGGCACAGATACGCAGTATTTT,CSAREYGSGTDTQYF
TRBV20-1,-,-,13,TRBJ2-1,TGCAGTGCTAGAGACGTCGGGGTCAATGAGCGGTTCTTC,CSARDVGVNERFF
TRBV12-3/TRBV12-4,-,many,15,TRBJ1-5,TGTGCCAGCAGTCCGGGACCGGATAGCAATCAGCCCCAGCATTTT,CASSPGPDSNQPQHF
TRBV2,TRBD1,few,14,TRBJ1-4,TGTGCCAGCGGGGGACAGACAGGTGGTGAAAAACTGTTTTTT,CASGGQTGGEKLFF
TRBV20-1,-,few,11,TRBJ2-1,TGCAGTGCCGGAGCCCGGGCTCGGCAGTTCTTC,CSAGARARQFF
TRBV6-2/TRBV6-3,-,once,14,TRBJ2-1,TGTGCCAGCAACGCCGCGATGTTCCAAGAGACCCAGTTCTTC,CASNAAMFQETQFF
TRBV7-3,-,-,16,TRBJ2-3,TGTGCCAGCAGCTTTCTGAGCGGTACCAGCACAGATACGCAGTATTTT,CASSFLSGTSTDTQYF
TRBV12-3/TRBV12-4,-,few,13,TRBJ2-7,TGTGCCAGCAGTTTTGCTAGTTTGTACGAGCAGTACTTC,CASSFASLYEQYF
TRBV18,-,-,13,TRBJ2-1,TGTGCCAGCTCACCTCCAGCGAACAATGAGCAGTTCTTC,CASSPPANNEQFF
TRBV20-1,-,-,19,TRBJ2-1,TGCAGTGCTAGAGATCACGTGGGACAACTGGGACTGGGGTACAATGAGCAGTTCTTC,CSARDHVGQLGLGYNEQFF
TRBV15,-,few,14,TRBJ2-7,TGTGCCACCAGCAGAGTCAGGGGCGCGGGGGAGCAGTACTTC,CATSRVRGAGEQYF
TRBV29-1,-,many,17,TRBJ2-7,TGCAGCGTTGAAGCCCTCCTCGAACGGAGAGACTCCTACGAGCAGTACTTC,CSVEALLERRDSYEQYF
TRBV7-6,-,-,17,TRBJ2-5,TGTGCCAGCAGCTACCCCGAAGGATACTGGGGTAGAGAGACCCAGTACTTC,CASSYPEGYWGRETQYF
TRBV5-5,-,-,15,TRBJ2-2,TGTGCCAGCAGCTTGGGCACCTCGAACACCGGGGAGCGGTTTTTT,CASSLGTSNTGERFF
TRBV6-5,-,few,16,TRBJ1-4,TGTGCCAGCAGTTCCTCAAGAGAACAGTGGGGTGAAAAACTGTTTTTT,CASSSSREQWGEKLFF
TRBV2,-,-,13,TRBJ2-3,TGTGCCAGCAACGAAGCTGGGAAAGATACGCAGTATTTT,CASNEAGKDTQYF
TRBV7-2,TRBD2,-,18,TRBJ2-3,TGTGCCAGCAGGGCTGCTATCGGACTAGCGGGAGCCGGAGATACGCAGTATTTT,CASRAAIGLAGAGDTQYF
TRBV3-1,TRBD1,few,16,TRBJ1-2,TGTGCCAGCAGCCAAGATCCCGACAGGGGGCGGGATGGCTACACCTTC,CASSQDPDRGRDGYTF
TRBV28,-,-,16,TRBJ2-4,TGTGCCAGCAGCCAAGACAGGTTCATCGCCAAAAACATTCAGTACTTC,CASSQDRFIAKNIQYF
TRBV10-1,-,-,18,TRBJ2-5,TGCGCCAGCAGTGAGTCAGCGCTCTCGACCCCGTTCCAAGAGACCCAGTACTTC,CASSESALSTPFQETQYF
TRBV7-2,-,once,12,TRBJ2-2,TGTGCCAGCAGCTCCCCAGGCGGGGAGCTGTTTTTT,CASSSPGGELFF
TRBV5-1,-,-,14,TRBJ2-2,TGCGCCAGCAGCAATACAGGGAACATCGGGGAGCTGTTTTTT,CASSNTGNIGELFF
TRBV24-1,-,-,12,TRBJ2-4,TGTGCCACCAGTGATGGCGAAGCCTATCAGTACTTC,CATSDGEAYQYF
TRBV20-1,TRBD2,once,14,TRBJ2-5,TGCAGTGCCCGAGAGGCTAGCGGGAGGAAGACCCAGTACTTC,CSAREASGRKTQYF
TRBV27,TRBD2,once,16,TRBJ2-1,TGTGCCAGCAGACAAGCGGGACCAGCGGTCGGCGATGAGCAGTTCTTC,CASRQAGPAVGDEQFF
TRBV6-6,-,many,15,TRBJ1-2,TGTGCCAGCAGTCTCGCGACAGGTTTGTCCTCCGGCTACACCTTC,CASSLATGLSSGYTF
TRBV2,-,many,10,TRBJ2-1,TGTGCCAGCAGTGACGATGAGCAGTTCTTC,CASSDDEQFF
TRBV7-2,-,-,18,TRBJ2-7,-,CASSIYLCSGGSAYEQYF
TRBV12-3/TRBV12-4,-,few,12,TRBJ2-5,TGTGCCAGCAGACCCTCCGGGGGCAAGCAGTACTTC,CASRPSGGKQYF
TRBV28,TRBD2,-,15,TRBJ2-1,TGTGCCAGCAGAAGGACTAGCGGGGGGTCTCGCGAGCAGTTCTTC,CASRRTSGGSREQFF
TRBV10-2,TRBD2,many,14,TRBJ2-7,TGCGCCAGCAGTGGGGCGGGAGGAGCCTACGAGCAGTACTTC,CASSGAGGAYEQYF
TRBV12-5,-,-,15,TRBJ1-1,TGTGCTAGTGGTTTGGTATTACAGGGAGAGGGTGAAGCTTTCTTT,CASGLVLQGEGEAFF
TRBV29-1,-,-,17,TRBJ2-1,TGCAGCGTTGAAACCCCCCGCCGGAAACATTCCTACAATGAGCAGTTCTTC,CSVETPRRKHSYNEQFF
TRBV28,-,-,15,TRBJ1-4,TGTGCCAGCAGTTTAAACCAAGGACCTAATGAAAAACTGTTTTTT,CASSLNQGPNEKLFF
TRBV28,-,-,12,TRBJ2-1,TGTGCCAGCAGTACGCTCCGGAGGGCCCAGTTCTTC,CASSTLRRAQFF
TRBV28,-,-,13,TRBJ1-2,TGTGCCAGCAGTTTATCCACGGGGGTGGGCTACACCTTC,CASSLSTGVGYTF
TRBV3-1,-,few,13,TRBJ1-2,TGTGCCAGCAGCCAAGCGCAGCGCTATGGCTACACCTTC,CASSQAQRYGYTF
TRBV12-3/TRBV12-4,-,few,15,TRBJ2-3,TGTGCCAGCAGTCCCCTACTGGGAGAAGCAGATACGCAGTATTTT,CASSPLLGEADTQYF
TRBV5-6,TRBD1,-,16,TRBJ1-2,TGTGCCAGCAGCTACTACAACAGGGGGCTGAACTATGGCTACACCTTC,CASSYYNRGLNYGYTF
TRBV9,-,-,15,TRBJ2-1,TGTGCCAGCCCTATTCAGGGGGGGAGATACAATGAGCAGTTCTTC,CASPIQGGRYNEQFF
TRBV14,TRBD2,-,18,TRBJ2-3,TGTGCCAGCAGCCAAACCTTTTCTGCGGGAGGGCCTGGAGATACGCAGTATTTT,CASSQTFSAGGPGDTQYF
TRBV12-3/TRBV12-4,-,-,11,TRBJ1-2,TGTGCCAGCAGTACAGGGCAGGGCTACACCTTC,CASSTGQGYTF
TRBV29-1,-,many,14,TRBJ2-7,TGCAGCGTCGGGGTGGGGGCCATGGAAGACGAGCAGTACTTC,CSVGVGAMEDEQYF
TRBV2,-,-,14,TRBJ1-1,TGTGCCAGCAGTTTCCAGACAGGGAACACTGAAGCTTTCTTT,CASSFQTGNTEAFF
TRBV4-1,TRBD1,-,16,TRBJ2-3,TGCGCCAGCAGCCAAGAAGGGCAGGGGGTGTCAGATACGCAGTATTTT,CASSQEGQGVSDTQYF
TRBV7-2,-,few,15,TRBJ1-2,TGTGCCAGCAGCTTAGAATATTTGCAGAACTATGGCTACACCTTC,CASSLEYLQNYGYTF
TRBV27,TRBD2,few,15,TRBJ2-1,TGTGCCAGCAGCGCCATAGCGGGGTCCTACAATGAGCAGTTCTTC,CASSAIAGSYNEQFF
TRBV6-6,-,-,15,TRBJ1-5,TGTGCCATCCGAAATCAGGAGCCTAGCAATCAGCCCCAGCATTTT,CAIRNQEPSNQPQHF